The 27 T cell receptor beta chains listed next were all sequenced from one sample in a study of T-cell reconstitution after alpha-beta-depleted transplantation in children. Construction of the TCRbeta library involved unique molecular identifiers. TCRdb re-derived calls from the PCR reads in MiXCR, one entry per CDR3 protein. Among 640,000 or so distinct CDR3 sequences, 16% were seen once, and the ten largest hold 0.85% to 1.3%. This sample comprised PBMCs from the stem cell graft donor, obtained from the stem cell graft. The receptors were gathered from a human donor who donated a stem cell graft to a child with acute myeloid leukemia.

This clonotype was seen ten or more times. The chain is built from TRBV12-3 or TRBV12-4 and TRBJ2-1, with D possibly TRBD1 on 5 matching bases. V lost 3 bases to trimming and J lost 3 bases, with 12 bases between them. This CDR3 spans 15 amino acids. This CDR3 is CASSLVSGLYNEQFF. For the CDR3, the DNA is TGTGCCAGCAGTTTGGTTTCAGGGCTCTACAATGAGCAGTTCTTC.

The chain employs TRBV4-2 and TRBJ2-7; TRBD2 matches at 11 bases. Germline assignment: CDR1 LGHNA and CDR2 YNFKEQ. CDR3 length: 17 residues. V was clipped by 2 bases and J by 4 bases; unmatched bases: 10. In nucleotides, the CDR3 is TGTGCCAGCAGCCAAACTGCCGCTAGCGGGGGGTCTTACGAGCAGTACTTC. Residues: CASSQTAASGGSYEQYF.

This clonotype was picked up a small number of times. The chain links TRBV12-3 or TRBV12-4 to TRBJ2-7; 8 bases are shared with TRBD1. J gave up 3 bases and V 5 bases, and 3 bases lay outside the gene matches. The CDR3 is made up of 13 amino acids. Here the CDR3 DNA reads TGTGCCAGCAGTCAGACAGGGGTCTACGAGCAGTACTTC. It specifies CASSQTGVYEQYF.

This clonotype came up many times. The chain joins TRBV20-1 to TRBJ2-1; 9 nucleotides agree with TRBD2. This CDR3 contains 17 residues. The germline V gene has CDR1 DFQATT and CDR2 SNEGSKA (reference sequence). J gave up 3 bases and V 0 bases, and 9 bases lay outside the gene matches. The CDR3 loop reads CSARDFGAGGDYNEQFF. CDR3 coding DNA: TGCAGTGCTAGAGATTTCGGGGCGGGGGGGGACTACAATGAGCAGTTCTTC.

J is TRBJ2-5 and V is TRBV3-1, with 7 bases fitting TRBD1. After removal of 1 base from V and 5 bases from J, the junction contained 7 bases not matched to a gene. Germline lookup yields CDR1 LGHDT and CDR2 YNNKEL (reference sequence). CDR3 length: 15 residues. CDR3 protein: CASSQGWQGEETQYF. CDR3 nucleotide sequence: TGTGCCAGCAGCCAAGGTTGGCAGGGGGAGGAGACCCAGTACTTC.

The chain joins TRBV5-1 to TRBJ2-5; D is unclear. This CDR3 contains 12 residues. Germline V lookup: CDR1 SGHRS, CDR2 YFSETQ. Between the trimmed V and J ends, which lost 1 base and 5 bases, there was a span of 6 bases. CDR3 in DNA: TGCGCCAGCAGCTTGACAGACGAGACCCAGTACTTC. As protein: CASSLTDETQYF.

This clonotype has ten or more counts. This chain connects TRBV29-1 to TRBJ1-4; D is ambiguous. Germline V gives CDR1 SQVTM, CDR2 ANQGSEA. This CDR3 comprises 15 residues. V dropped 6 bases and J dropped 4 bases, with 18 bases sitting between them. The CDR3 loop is CSVAGITVNNEKLFF. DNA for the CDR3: TGCAGCGTGGCCGGGATAACAGTAAATAATGAAAAACTGTTTTTT.

The chain's CDR3 is CAWRPQVVRNSPLHF. Here the CDR3 DNA reads TGTGCCTGGAGACCACAAGTTGTCCGGAATTCACCCCTCCACTTT. V usage is TRBV30 and J usage is TRBJ1-6; no reliable D call. The CDR3 has 15 residues. Deletions cut 3 bases from V and 7 bases from J, with 16 bases between. Per germline, CDR1 GTSNPN and CDR2 SVGIG (reference sequence).

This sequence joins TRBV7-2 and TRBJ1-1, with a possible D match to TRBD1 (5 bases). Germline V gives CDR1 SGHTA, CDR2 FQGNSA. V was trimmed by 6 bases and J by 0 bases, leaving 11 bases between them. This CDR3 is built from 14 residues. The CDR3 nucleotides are TGTGCCAGCAGGCCAGGGTACTTGAACACTGAAGCTTTCTTT. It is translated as CASRPGYLNTEAFF.

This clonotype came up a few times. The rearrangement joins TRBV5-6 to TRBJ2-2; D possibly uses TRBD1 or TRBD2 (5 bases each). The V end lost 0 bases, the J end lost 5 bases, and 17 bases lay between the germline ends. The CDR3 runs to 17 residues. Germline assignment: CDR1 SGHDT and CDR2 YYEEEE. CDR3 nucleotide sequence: TGTGCCAGCAGCTTGGGAGTAATAGGGGAGAGAACCGGGGAGCTGTTTTTT. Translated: CASSLGVIGERTGELFF.

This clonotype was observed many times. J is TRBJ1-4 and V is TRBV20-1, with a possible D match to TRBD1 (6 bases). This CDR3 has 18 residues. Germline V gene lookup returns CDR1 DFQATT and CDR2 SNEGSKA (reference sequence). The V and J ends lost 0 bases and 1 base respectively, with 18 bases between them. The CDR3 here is CSARDTTGRGRTNEKLFF. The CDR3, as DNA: TGCAGTGCTAGAGATACCACAGGGCGAGGGAGAACTAATGAAAAACTGTTTTTT.

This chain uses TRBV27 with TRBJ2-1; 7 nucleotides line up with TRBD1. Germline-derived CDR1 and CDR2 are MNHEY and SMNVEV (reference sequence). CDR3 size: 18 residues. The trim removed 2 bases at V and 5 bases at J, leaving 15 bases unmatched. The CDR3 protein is CASSLTPPRGRANNEQFF. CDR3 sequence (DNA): TGTGCCAGCAGTTTAACCCCTCCGAGGGGGCGAGCGAACAATGAGCAGTTCTTC.

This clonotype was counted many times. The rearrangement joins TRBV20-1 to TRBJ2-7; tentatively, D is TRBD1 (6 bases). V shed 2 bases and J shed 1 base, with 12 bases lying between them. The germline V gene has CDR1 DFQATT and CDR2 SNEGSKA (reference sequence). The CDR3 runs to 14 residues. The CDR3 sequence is CSARLWTDSYEQYV. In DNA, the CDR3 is TGCAGTGCTAGACTTTGGACAGATTCCTACGAGCAGTACGTC.

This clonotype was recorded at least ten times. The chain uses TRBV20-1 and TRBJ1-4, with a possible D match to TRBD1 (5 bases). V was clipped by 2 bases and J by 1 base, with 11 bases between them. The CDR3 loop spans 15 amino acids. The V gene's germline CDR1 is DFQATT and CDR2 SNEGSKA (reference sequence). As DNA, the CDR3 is TGCAGTGCTAGACCCCCAGGGTTAACTAATGAAAAACTGTTTTTT. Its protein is CSARPPGLTNEKLFF.

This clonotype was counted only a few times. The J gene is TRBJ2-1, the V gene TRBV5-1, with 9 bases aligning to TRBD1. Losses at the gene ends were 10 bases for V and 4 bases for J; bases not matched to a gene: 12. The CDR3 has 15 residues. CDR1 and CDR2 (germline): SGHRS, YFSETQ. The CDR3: CASTFTGGAYNEQFF. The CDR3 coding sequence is TGCGCCTCCACGTTTACAGGGGGCGCATACAATGAGCAGTTCTTC.

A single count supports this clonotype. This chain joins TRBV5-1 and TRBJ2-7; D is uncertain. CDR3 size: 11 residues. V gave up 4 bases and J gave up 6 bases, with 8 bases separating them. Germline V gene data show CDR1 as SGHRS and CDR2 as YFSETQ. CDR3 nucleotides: TGCGCCAGCAGCCCGGGTATCGAGCAGTACTTC. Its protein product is CASSPGIEQYF.

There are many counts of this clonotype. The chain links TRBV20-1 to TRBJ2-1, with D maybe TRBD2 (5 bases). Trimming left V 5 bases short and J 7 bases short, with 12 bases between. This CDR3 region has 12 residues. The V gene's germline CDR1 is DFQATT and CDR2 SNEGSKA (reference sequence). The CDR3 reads CSASTPGNEQFF. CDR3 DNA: TGCAGTGCTTCAACCCCGGGGAATGAGCAGTTCTTC.

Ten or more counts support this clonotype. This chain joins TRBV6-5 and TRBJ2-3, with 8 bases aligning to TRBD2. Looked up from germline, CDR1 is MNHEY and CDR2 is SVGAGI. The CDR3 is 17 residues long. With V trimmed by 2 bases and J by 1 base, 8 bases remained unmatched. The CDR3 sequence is CASSYPAALAGTDTQYF. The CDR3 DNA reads TGTGCCAGCAGTTACCCGGCCGCACTAGCGGGCACAGATACGCAGTATTTT.

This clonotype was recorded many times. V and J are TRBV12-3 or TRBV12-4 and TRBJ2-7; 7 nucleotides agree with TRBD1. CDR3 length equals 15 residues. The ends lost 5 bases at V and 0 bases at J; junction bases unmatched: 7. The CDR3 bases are TGTGCCAGCAGTGCCCGGGACAGATACTCCTACGAGCAGTACTTC. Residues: CASSARDRYSYEQYF.

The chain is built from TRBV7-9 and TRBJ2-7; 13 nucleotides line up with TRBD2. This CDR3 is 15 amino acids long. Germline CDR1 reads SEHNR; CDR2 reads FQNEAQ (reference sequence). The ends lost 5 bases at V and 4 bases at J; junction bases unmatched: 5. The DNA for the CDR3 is TGTGCCAGCAGCCAAGGGACTAGCGGGGAATACGAGCAGTACGTC. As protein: CASSQGTSGEYEQYV.

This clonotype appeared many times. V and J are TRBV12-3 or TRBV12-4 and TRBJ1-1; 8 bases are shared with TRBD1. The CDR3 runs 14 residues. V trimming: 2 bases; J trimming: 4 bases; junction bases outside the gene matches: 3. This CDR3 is CASSLITGGTEAFF. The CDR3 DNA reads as TGTGCCAGCAGTTTAATAACAGGGGGCACTGAAGCTTTCTTT.

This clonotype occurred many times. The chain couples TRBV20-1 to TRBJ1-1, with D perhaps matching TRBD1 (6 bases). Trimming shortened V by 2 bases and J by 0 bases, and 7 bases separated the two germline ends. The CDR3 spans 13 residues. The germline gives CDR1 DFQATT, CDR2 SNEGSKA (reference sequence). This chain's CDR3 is CSARWTVNTEAFF. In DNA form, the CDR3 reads TGCAGTGCTAGATGGACAGTGAACACTGAAGCTTTCTTT.

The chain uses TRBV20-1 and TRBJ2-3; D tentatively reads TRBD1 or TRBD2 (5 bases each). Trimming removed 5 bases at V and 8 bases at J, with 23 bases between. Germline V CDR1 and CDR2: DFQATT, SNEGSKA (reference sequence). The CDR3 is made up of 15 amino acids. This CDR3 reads CSAALTGPLMGTQYF. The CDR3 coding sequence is TGCAGTGCTGCCCTCACGGGGCCCCTTATGGGTACGCAGTATTTT.

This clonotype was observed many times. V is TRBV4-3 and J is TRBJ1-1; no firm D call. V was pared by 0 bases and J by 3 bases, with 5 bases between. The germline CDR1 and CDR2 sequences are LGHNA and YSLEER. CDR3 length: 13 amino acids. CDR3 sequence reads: CASSQESYTEAFF. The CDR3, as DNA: TGCGCCAGCAGCCAAGAGAGTTACACTGAAGCTTTCTTT.

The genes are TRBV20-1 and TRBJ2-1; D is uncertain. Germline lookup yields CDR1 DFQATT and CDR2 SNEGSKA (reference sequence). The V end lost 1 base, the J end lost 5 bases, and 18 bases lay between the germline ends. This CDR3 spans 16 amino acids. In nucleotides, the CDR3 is TGCAGTGCTAGAGGCCATGCCGACATCCCCAACAATGAGCAGTTCTTC. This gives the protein CSARGHADIPNNEQFF.

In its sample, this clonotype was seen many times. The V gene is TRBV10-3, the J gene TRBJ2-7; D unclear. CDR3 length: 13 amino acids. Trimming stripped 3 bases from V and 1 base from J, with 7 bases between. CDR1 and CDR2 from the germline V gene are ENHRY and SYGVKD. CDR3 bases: TGTGCCATCAGTGATGGGCCGTCCTACGAGCAGTACTTC. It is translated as CAISDGPSYEQYF.

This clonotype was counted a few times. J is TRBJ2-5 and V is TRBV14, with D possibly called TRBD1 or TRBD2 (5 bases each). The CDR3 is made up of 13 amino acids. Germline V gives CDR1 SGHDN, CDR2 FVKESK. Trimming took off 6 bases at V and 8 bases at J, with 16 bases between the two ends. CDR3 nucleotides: TGTGCCAGCAGTCCCGGGGCCCGGTCTACCCAGTACTTC. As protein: CASSPGARSTQYF.